This is a list of T cell receptor beta chains from one sample in a study of PD-L1 blockade in urothelial cancer. The assay was immunoSEQ multiplex PCR, and TCRdb's table has in-frame clones only and misses some. The sample has 30,000 to 40,000 clones, approximately 80% seen once. The material was PBMCs, obtained around atezolizumab (anti-PD-L1) treatment. The receptors shown here come from a man at least 80 years old with urothelial cancer. Both conserved end residues are part of each CDR3. D genes are given only for firm matches. Only part of the rows carry a size: once, few, many, or a class if the clone is expanded.

>TRBV10-1|.|TRBD1|TRBJ2-1
CASSDNLQGTNEQFF
TGCGCCAGCAGTGATAACCTACAGGGGACGAATGAGCAGTTCTTC
>TRBV7-6|.|.|TRBJ2-5
CASSSYEGGGETQYF
TGTGCCAGCAGCTCCTACGAGGGGGGGGGAGAGACCCAGTACTTC
>TRBV27|.|.|TRBJ1-1
CASSSRQLNTEAFF
TGTGCCAGCAGTTCGAGGCAGTTGAACACTGAAGCTTTCTTT
>TRBV5-1|.|.|TRBJ2-5
CASTLQGLQETQYF
TGCGCCAGCACCTTACAGGGTTTACAAGAGACCCAGTACTTC
>TRBV6-1|.|TRBD1|TRBJ1-2
CASNPGQKSYGYTF
TGTGCCAGCAATCCGGGACAGAAATCCTATGGCTACACCTTC
>TRBV5-1|.|.|TRBJ1-1
CASSPWTDLNTEAFF
TGCGCCAGCAGCCCCTGGACAGATCTGAACACTGAAGCTTTCTTT
>TRBV27|.|.|TRBJ2-1
CASSLYPLSLFF
TGTGCCAGCAGTTTATACCCCCTATCACTCTTCTTC
>TRBV30|.|.|TRBJ2-3
CAWSPTGMSTDTQYF
TGTGCCTGGAGTCCTACAGGGATGAGCACAGATACGCAGTATTTT
>TRBV7-2|once|TRBD2|TRBJ2-1
CASRTSGAPANEQFF
TGTGCCAGCAGAACTAGCGGGGCCCCTGCCAATGAGCAGTTCTTC
>TRBV19|.|TRBD1|TRBJ1-3
CASTVDRGNGNTIYF
TGTGCCAGTACCGTGGACAGGGGGAACGGAAACACCATATATTTT
>TRBV6-1|.|.|TRBJ1-1
CASSEVGNTEAFF
TGTGCCAGCAGTGAGGTGGGCAACACTGAAGCTTTCTTT
>TRBV30|.|.|TRBJ1-1
CAWRIRGSLNTEAFF
TGTGCCTGGAGGATTAGAGGGAGTCTGAACACTGAAGCTTTCTTT